The 6 T cell receptor beta chains presented below share a single source sample, sequenced in a study of T-cell reconstitution after alpha-beta-depleted transplantation in children. Unique molecular identifiers were incorporated during preparation of the TCRbeta library. In TCRdb, the PCR reads were re-called with MiXCR into one record per CDR3 protein. The data contain 450,000 to 500,000 distinct CDR3 sequences, 12% of them seen just once; the ten biggest clones take up more than 5.5%. Sample: PBMCs from the stem cell graft donor, taken from the stem cell graft. The receptors originated from a human donor who donated a stem cell graft to a child with combined immunodeficiency.

This rearrangement joins TRBV18 to TRBJ2-1; D is unclear. Germline CDR1 and CDR2: KGHSH and LQKENI. This CDR3 spans 16 amino acids. Trimming took off 2 bases at V and 6 bases at J, with 17 bases between the two ends. CDR3 sequence (DNA): TGTGCCAGCTCACCATTTTCGCCAGGCGCCGGCAATGAGCAGTTCTTC. Protein: CASSPFSPGAGNEQFF.

Only a few counts were recorded for this clonotype. The CDR3 nucleotides are TGTGCCAGCAGTGTCGGTAGCGGGAACACCGGGGAGCTGTTTTTT. Its protein is CASSVGSGNTGELFF. The chain recombines TRBV2 with TRBJ2-2, with a possible D match to TRBD2 (6 bases). The germline V gene encodes CDR1 SNHLY and CDR2 FYNNEI. Trimming took off 4 bases at V and 1 base at J, with 10 bases between the two ends. CDR3 length: 15 amino acids. The full variable domain, rest sourced from reference TRBV2 and TRBJ2-2, is EPEVTQTPSHQVTQMGQEVILRCVPISNHLYFYWYRQILGQKVEFLVSFYNNEISEKSEIFDDQFSVERPDGSNFTLKIRSTKLEDSAMYFCASSVGSGNTGELFFGEGSRLTVL.

The chain employs TRBV7-2 and TRBJ2-2; no firm D call. Germline V gives CDR1 SGHTA, CDR2 FQGNSA. The CDR3 consists of 10 residues. Trimming cost V 8 bases and J 7 bases, with 5 bases left between them. The CDR3 here is CASGLGELFF. CDR3 DNA sequence: TGTGCCAGCGGTCTCGGGGAGCTGTTTTTT.

The chain joins TRBV6-2 or TRBV6-3 to TRBJ2-7; 9 nucleotides align to TRBD2. V lost 6 bases to trimming and J lost 1 base; unmatched junction nucleotides: 19. There are 19 residues in the CDR3. CDR1 is MNHEY and CDR2 is SVGEGT in the germline V gene. The CDR3 region has the DNA TGTGCCAGCAGGCCGAAGCCCGGGACTAGCCGAGCGCGATCCTACGAGCAGTACTTC. Its translation is CASRPKPGTSRARSYEQYF.

V usage is TRBV6-1 and J usage is TRBJ2-1, with a tentative D call TRBD1 (6 bases). The CDR3 is 14 amino acids. Trimming left V 5 bases short and J 4 bases short, with 12 bases between. CDR1 MNHNS and CDR2 SASEGT come from the germline V gene. The chain's CDR3 is CASSPGHLYNEQFF. The DNA for the CDR3 is TGTGCCAGCAGTCCGGGACACCTATACAATGAGCAGTTCTTC.

The CDR3, as DNA: TGTGCCATCAGTCTAGGACAGGGAAGTCAGAACGAGCAGTACTTC. Encoded protein: CAISLGQGSQNEQYF. This rearrangement joins TRBV10-3 to TRBJ2-7; 8 bases match TRBD1. V lost 5 bases to trimming and J lost 5 bases; unmatched junction nucleotides: 11. The CDR3 length is 15 residues. CDR1 is ENHRY, CDR2 SYGVKD, per germline.